The 30 T cell receptor beta chains below come from one sample, sequenced in a study of OX40 agonist ivuxolimab in advanced cancers. This table comes from immunoSEQ multiplex PCR, and its TCRdb copy is limited to in-frame clones, with some not included. The data hold 72,000 or so clones, with roughly four fifths observed a single time. Material: CD4+ or CD8+ T cells sorted from blood, obtained in a trial of the OX40 agonist ivuxolimab. The receptors shown here come from an adult with an advanced solid tumor such as melanoma, head and neck, liver or kidney cancer.

This clone occurred a few times. The chain combines TRBV5-4 with TRBJ1-5; D unclear. The V gene lost 2 bases and the J gene lost 0 bases, with 3 bases spanning the gap. In germline, CDR1 is SGHNT, CDR2 YYREEE (reference sequence). The CDR3 covers 13 residues. CDR3 sequence reads: CASSLDSNQPQHF. The CDR3 DNA reads as TGTGCCAGCAGCTTAGATAGCAATCAGCCCCAGCATTTT.

This chain joins TRBV7-6 and TRBJ2-3; maybe TRBD2 (5 bases). The V end lost 4 bases, the J end lost 0 bases, and 8 bases lay between the germline ends. Germline values: CDR1 SGHVS, CDR2 FNYEAQ. The CDR3 is 14 amino acids. CDR3: CASSSGGSTDTQYF. DNA for the CDR3: TGTGCCAGCAGCTCTGGCGGGAGCACAGATACGCAGTATTTT.

This clone was seen only a few times. V and J are TRBV5-5 and TRBJ2-1; D call uncertain. The V gene's germline CDR1 is SGHKS and CDR2 YYEKEE (reference sequence). This CDR3 is built from 14 residues. V was shortened by 3 bases and J by 6 bases, with 13 bases between the two germline ends. CDR3 nucleotides: TGTGCCAGCAGCTGGGATTCTTTTGGCAATGAGCAGTTCTTC. Residues: CASSWDSFGNEQFF.

The genes are TRBV15 and TRBJ1-1; D call uncertain. Germline CDR1 is LNHNV and CDR2 is YYDKDF (reference sequence). V lost 4 bases and J 0 bases, leaving 6 bases between the germline ends. The CDR3 spans 13 residues. CDR3 DNA: TGTGCCACCAGCAATTCCCTGAACACTGAAGCTTTCTTT. It encodes CATSNSLNTEAFF.

The CDR3 loop reads CASSPLGAGYGYTF. The DNA for the CDR3 is TGCGCCAGCAGCCCGTTGGGGGCTGGGTATGGCTACACCTTC. The chain employs TRBV5-1 and TRBJ1-2; possibly TRBD1 for D (6 bases). The CDR3 sequence is 14 residues long. Germline values: CDR1 SGHRS, CDR2 YFSETQ. V gave up 4 bases and J gave up 5 bases, with 15 bases separating them.

The V and J genes are TRBV30 and TRBJ2-5; D unresolved. Trimming stripped 0 bases from V and 7 bases from J, with 12 bases between. Germline CDR1 and CDR2: GTSNPN and SVGIG (reference sequence). The CDR3 length is 13 residues. CDR3 sequence (DNA): TGTGCCTGGAGTGTAGGTGGTACTGGGACCCAGTACTTC. This encodes CAWSVGGTGTQYF.

The gene calls are TRBV28 and TRBJ2-7, with D perhaps matching TRBD1 (5 bases). Trimming removed 7 bases from V and 1 base from J, with 11 bases in between. CDR1 MDHEN and CDR2 SYDVKM come from the germline V gene. CDR3 size: 13 residues. The CDR3 region is CASTQQGSYEQYF. The DNA for the CDR3 is TGTGCCAGCACCCAGCAGGGTTCCTACGAGCAGTACTTC.

The genes are TRBV7-7 and TRBJ2-5, with TRBD2 matching 10 bases. CDR1 SSHAT and CDR2 FNYEAQ come from the germline V gene (reference sequence). The trim removed 8 bases at V and 5 bases at J, leaving 5 bases unmatched. This CDR3 is built from 13 residues. The CDR3 nucleotides read TGTGCCAGCTCCGGACTAGCGGCGGAGACCCAGTACTTC. Protein sequence: CASSGLAAETQYF. Full variable domain (missing parts from reference TRBV7-7 and TRBJ2-5): GAGVSQSPRYKVTKRGQDVTLRCDPISSHATLYWYQQALGQGPEFLTYFNYEAQPDKSGLPSDRFSAERPEGSISTLTIQRTEQRDSAMYRCASSGLAAETQYFGPGTRLLVL.

The chain joins TRBV6-6 to TRBJ1-1; TRBD1 agrees at 7 bases. Germline CDR1 reads MNHNY; CDR2 reads SVGAGI (reference sequence). Trimming took 8 bases from V and 0 from J; bases not matched to a gene: 6. The CDR3 is made up of 14 amino acids. Written as DNA, the CDR3 is TGTGCCAGCCAAAGGACAGGTTTGAACACTGAAGCTTTCTTT. As protein: CASQRTGLNTEAFF.

The chain uses TRBV7-8 and TRBJ1-1; D perhaps matches TRBD1 (5 bases). CDR1 and CDR2 (germline): SGHVS, FQNEAQ. The CDR3 covers 15 residues. Trimming took off 2 bases at V and 0 bases at J, with 10 bases between the two ends. CDR3: CASSLKRQLNTEAFF. The CDR3 DNA is TGTGCCAGCAGCTTAAAACGACAGTTGAACACTGAAGCTTTCTTT.

This rearrangement joins TRBV28 to TRBJ1-2; maybe TRBD1 (5 bases). CDR1 and CDR2 from the germline V gene are MDHEN and SYDVKM. The length of the CDR3 is 14 residues. The V end lost 6 bases, the J end lost 2 bases, and 13 bases lay between the germline ends. This CDR3 reads CASRRRGRNYGYTF. DNA of the CDR3: TGTGCCAGCAGGAGGCGGGGACGGAACTATGGCTACACCTTC.

V usage is TRBV10-3 and J usage is TRBJ1-1; D is uncertain. Germline V gene sequence: CDR1 ENHRY, CDR2 SYGVKD. The ends were cut back, 0 bases at V and 8 bases at J, with 7 bases in the middle. The CDR3 runs to 12 residues. DNA for the CDR3: TGTGCCATCAGTGAGTCATTAGCCGAAGCTTTCTTT. It encodes CAISESLAEAFF.

In its sample, this clone was seen once. V usage is TRBV7-8 and J usage is TRBJ2-3, with D uncertain. CDR1 is SGHVS, CDR2 FQNEAQ, per germline. The CDR3 loop spans 14 amino acids. V lost 1 base to trimming and J lost 3 bases, with 8 bases between them. In nucleotides, the CDR3 is TGTGCCAGCAGCTTAGGGCGAGAGACAGATACGCAGTATTTT. Translated: CASSLGRETDTQYF.

V usage is TRBV7-9 and J usage is TRBJ2-1, with 12 nucleotides matching TRBD2. The CDR3 spans 16 residues. V dropped 5 bases and J dropped 5; count of bases not matched to a gene: 7. Germline CDR1 SEHNR, CDR2 FQNEAQ (reference sequence). Here the CDR3 reads CASSRTLAGGNNEQFF. For the CDR3, the DNA is TGTGCCAGCAGCCGTACACTAGCGGGAGGCAACAATGAGCAGTTCTTC. The entire variable domain, with the rest obtained from reference TRBV7-9 and TRBJ2-1, is as follows: DTGVSQNPRHKITKRGQNVTFRCDPISEHNRLYWYRQTLGQGPEFLTYFQNEAQLEKSRLLSDRFSAERPKGSFSTLEIQRTEQGDSAMYLCASSRTLAGGNNEQFFGPGTRLTVL.

The chain couples TRBV7-8 to TRBJ1-5; D is possibly TRBD1 (6 bases). The ends were cut back, 2 bases at V and 2 bases at J, with 19 bases in the middle. CDR3 size: 18 residues. Germline CDR1 and CDR2: SGHVS and FQNEAQ. The CDR3 reads CASSLRGARESGNQPQHF. The CDR3 DNA reads as TGTGCCAGCAGCTTAAGGGGGGCAAGGGAATCTGGCAATCAGCCCCAGCATTTT.

This clone was counted between two and nine times. The chain carries TRBV19 and TRBJ1-1; a weak D match, TRBD1 (5 bases). The CDR3 runs to 15 residues. V gave up 5 bases and J gave up 0 bases, with 13 bases separating them. Germline assignment: CDR1 LNHDA and CDR2 SQIVND (reference sequence). The CDR3 nucleotides read TGTGCCAGTAGTGACAGCGAACCCATGAACACTGAAGCTTTCTTT. Translating it yields CASSDSEPMNTEAFF.

The V and J genes are TRBV7-2 and TRBJ2-3, with TRBD2 as a possible D gene (6 bases). From germline, CDR1 is SGHTA and CDR2 FQGNSA. Between the trimmed V and J ends, which lost 1 base and 3 bases, there was a span of 11 bases. The length of the CDR3 is 15 residues. The CDR3 loop reads CASSLGWLATDTQYF. The CDR3 nucleotides read TGTGCCAGCAGCTTAGGTTGGCTAGCGACAGATACGCAGTATTTT.

This clone has only a few counts. The V and J genes are TRBV30 and TRBJ2-1; TRBD2 aligns across 10 bases. The germline V gene encodes CDR1 GTSNPN and CDR2 SVGIG (reference sequence). V shed 4 bases and J 8 bases; nucleotides not matched to a gene: 2. This CDR3 is built from 12 residues. The CDR3: CAWTSGRYEQFF. The CDR3 DNA is TGTGCCTGGACTAGCGGGAGATATGAGCAGTTCTTC.

This rearrangement joins TRBV5-4 to TRBJ2-7; 13 bases match TRBD2. Germline CDR1 SGHNT, CDR2 YYREEE (reference sequence). Trimming cost V 4 bases and J 2 bases; bases outside gene matches: 3. The CDR3 runs 15 residues. In DNA form, the CDR3 reads TGTGCCAGCAGCAGAGGACTAGCGGGGGCCTACGAGCAGTACGTC. Translated: CASSRGLAGAYEQYV.

This clone appeared once. The V call is TRBV27, the J call TRBJ2-7; TRBD1 aligns across 8 bases. Germline CDR1 is MNHEY and CDR2 is SMNVEV (reference sequence). This CDR3 spans 13 amino acids. With 5 bases clipped from V and 3 bases from J, the junction kept 3 bases outside the gene matches. The CDR3 DNA reads TGTGCCAGCAGTCGGGGGACAGGCTACGAGCAGTACGTC. As protein: CASSRGTGYEQYV.

The gene calls are TRBV7-9 and TRBJ2-6, with 7 bases fitting TRBD1. The CDR3 is made up of 15 amino acids. V trimming: 5 bases; J trimming: 6 bases; junction bases outside the gene matches: 7. Germline V gives CDR1 SEHNR, CDR2 FQNEAQ (reference sequence). The chain's CDR3 is CASSVQGQVANVLTF. The CDR3 DNA is TGTGCCAGCAGCGTACAGGGGCAGGTGGCCAACGTCCTGACTTTC. Full variable domain (rest looked up from reference TRBV7-9 and TRBJ2-6): DTGVSQNPRHKITKRGQNVTFRCDPISEHNRLYWYRQTLGQGPEFLTYFQNEAQLEKSRLLSDRFSAERPKGSFSTLEIQRTEQGDSAMYLCASSVQGQVANVLTFGAGSRLTVL.

The genes are TRBV2 and TRBJ1-2; D remains ambiguous. CDR3 length: 12 amino acids. CDR1 SNHLY and CDR2 FYNNEI come from the germline V gene. V shed 2 bases and J shed 5 bases, with 6 bases lying between them. The CDR3 sequence: CASSERSYGYTF. CDR3 nucleotide sequence: TGTGCCAGCAGTGAAAGGTCTTATGGCTACACCTTC.

The chain joins TRBV27 to TRBJ2-3; D gene uncertain. This CDR3 region has 14 residues. Germline V gives CDR1 MNHEY, CDR2 SMNVEV (reference sequence). Trimming left V 7 bases short and J 2 bases short, with 13 bases between. The CDR3 spells CASKGGYLTDTQYF. The CDR3 nucleotides are TGTGCCAGCAAAGGCGGTTACCTCACAGATACGCAGTATTTT.

This chain joins TRBV29-1 and TRBJ2-4, with no clear D. V was shortened by 7 bases and J by 0 bases, with 10 bases between the two germline ends. Germline-derived CDR1 and CDR2 are SQVTM and ANQGSEA. The CDR3 spans 13 residues. This CDR3 is CSGSTTAKNIQYF. The CDR3 region has the DNA TGCAGCGGTTCGACGACAGCCAAAAACATTCAGTACTTC.

The chain couples TRBV6-5 to TRBJ1-3; TRBD1 is a possible D gene (5 bases). V was pared by 7 bases and J by 5 bases, with 12 bases between. The CDR3 sequence is 13 residues long. Looked up from germline, CDR1 is MNHEY and CDR2 is SVGAGI. The DNA for the CDR3 is TGTGCCAGCACTCCACGACAGCGAAACACCATATATTTT. Protein sequence: CASTPRQRNTIYF.

The count of this clone is one. The chain links TRBV9 to TRBJ1-1; TRBD1 agrees at 7 bases. V lost 4 bases and J lost 1; bases outside the gene matches: 7. There are 15 residues in the CDR3. Germline V gene sequence: CDR1 SGDLS, CDR2 YYNGEE. The CDR3 region is CASSSRQGPNTEAFF. The CDR3 DNA reads as TGTGCCAGCAGCTCACGACAGGGCCCGAACACTGAAGCTTTCTTT.

CDR3 coding DNA: TGTGCCAGCAGCGTAGGAGGAGGGCAAAGCACTGAAGCTTTCTTT. Its translation is CASSVGGGQSTEAFF. This chain joins TRBV9 and TRBJ1-1; D is ambiguous. Per the germline V gene, CDR1 is SGDLS and CDR2 is YYNGEE. The CDR3 has 15 amino acids. Trimming took off 0 bases at V and 4 bases at J, with 13 bases between the two ends.

The chain couples TRBV27 to TRBJ2-4, with TRBD2 as a possible D gene (6 bases). Germline CDR1 and CDR2: MNHEY and SMNVEV (reference sequence). Trimming left V 1 base short and J 7 bases short, with 8 bases between. This CDR3 comprises 13 residues. CDR3: CASSLWGENIQYF. The CDR3 DNA reads TGTGCCAGCAGTTTATGGGGGGAGAACATTCAGTACTTC.

The rearrangement joins TRBV5-1 to TRBJ1-2; tentative D call: TRBD1 (6 bases). The V and J ends lost 0 bases and 4 bases respectively, with 13 bases between them. Germline V gene lookup returns CDR1 SGHRS and CDR2 YFSETQ. CDR3 size: 15 residues. The CDR3 region is CASSLGQATLYGYTF. The DNA for the CDR3 is TGCGCCAGCAGCTTGGGACAGGCTACTCTCTATGGCTACACCTTC.

The chain carries TRBV2 and TRBJ2-1, with D possibly matching TRBD1 (5 bases). Per the germline V gene, CDR1 is SNHLY and CDR2 is FYNNEI. This CDR3 comprises 15 residues. V gave up 6 bases and J gave up 9 bases, with 21 bases separating them. The DNA of the CDR3 is TGTGCCAGCAGAAAGACAGCTAGATCGTTCGGTGAGCAGTTCTTC. This sequence encodes CASRKTARSFGEQFF. Using reference TRBV2 and TRBJ2-1 for the parts outside the CDR3, the full variable domain is EPEVTQTPSHQVTQMGQEVILRCVPISNHLYFYWYRQILGQKVEFLVSFYNNEISEKSEIFDDQFSVERPDGSNFTLKIRSTKLEDSAMYFCASRKTARSFGEQFFGPGTRLTVL.